Below, one TCR beta chain is given with its context. This sample was taken from a study of neoadjuvant nivolumab and ipilimumab in lung cancer. Produced via immunoSEQ multiplex PCR; TCRdb's table is partial and in-frame only. The sample has about 9,000 clones; 84% are singletons. The V gene's germline CDR1 is SNHLY and CDR2 FYNNEI. CDR3 size: 14 residues. Trimming shortened V by 2 bases and J by 4 bases, and 11 bases separated the two germline ends. Sequencing used tumor tissue, obtained after neoadjuvant nivolumab, alone or with ipilimumab, at or shortly before surgery. This receptor was identified in an adult with non-small cell lung cancer. The genes are TRBV2 and TRBJ1-1; TRBD1 is a possible D gene (5 bases). The CDR3 spells CASSELAGITEAFF. The CDR3 region has the DNA TGTGCCAGCAGTGAATTAGCAGGGATCACTGAAGCTTTCTTT.